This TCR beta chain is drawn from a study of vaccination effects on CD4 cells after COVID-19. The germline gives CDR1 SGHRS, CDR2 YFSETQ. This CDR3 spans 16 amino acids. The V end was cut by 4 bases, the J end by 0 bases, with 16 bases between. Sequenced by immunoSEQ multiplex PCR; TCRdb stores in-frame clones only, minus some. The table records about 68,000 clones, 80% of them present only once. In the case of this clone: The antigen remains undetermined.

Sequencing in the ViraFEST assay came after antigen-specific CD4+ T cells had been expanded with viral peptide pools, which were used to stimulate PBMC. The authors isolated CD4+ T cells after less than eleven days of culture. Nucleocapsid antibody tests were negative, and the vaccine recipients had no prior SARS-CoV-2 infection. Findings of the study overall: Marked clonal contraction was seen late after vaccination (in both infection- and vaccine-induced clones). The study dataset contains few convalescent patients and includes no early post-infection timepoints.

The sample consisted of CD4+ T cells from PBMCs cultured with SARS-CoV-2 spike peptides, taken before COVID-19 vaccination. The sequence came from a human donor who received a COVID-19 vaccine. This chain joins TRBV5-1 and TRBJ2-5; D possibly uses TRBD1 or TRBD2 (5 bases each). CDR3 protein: CASSAQSGAYQETQYF. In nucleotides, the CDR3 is TGCGCCAGCAGCGCCCAATCCGGGGCCTACCAAGAGACCCAGTACTTC.